The rows below give T cell receptor beta chains drawn from one sample of a study of molecular identifiers for immune sequencing clone quantification. TCRdb recomputed calls from the PCR reads with MiXCR, one row per CDR3 protein. The repertoire holds hundreds of thousands of distinct CDR3 sequences, with approximately 20% as singletons. The sequenced sample consisted of naive CD8+ T cells from blood, with Jurkat cell RNA spiked in. These receptors originate from a human donor in good health. Some libraries in this study had Jurkat cell RNA spiked in. Both conserved end residues are part of each CDR3. The order of the fields is D gene, J gene, V gene, clone size, CDR3 DNA, CDR3 protein. The D gene is left open where the match is weak. Clone size appears in some rows only: once, few, many, or a class for an expanded clone.

-,TRBJ1-1,TRBV7-3,many,TGTGCCAGCAGCTTAGCAGAGGCGGGCACTGAAGCTTTCTTT,CASSLAEAGTEAFF
TRBD1,TRBJ1-3,TRBV7-9,-,TGTGCCAGCAGCCCCCGGGACAGAAGAAACGCCATATATTTT,CASSPRDRRNAIYF
TRBD2,TRBJ2-3,TRBV20-1,many,TGCAGTGCCCAGCGGGAGGCCCCAGATACGCAGTATTTT,CSAQREAPDTQYF
-,TRBJ2-7,TRBV10-1,many,TGCGCCAGCATCCCGAACTCTTCCTACGAGCAGTACTTC,CASIPNSSYEQYF
TRBD2,TRBJ2-5,TRBV6-1,-,TGTGCCAGCAGAGTAGCGGGGGGGTGGGAGACCCAGTACTTC,CASRVAGGWETQYF
-,TRBJ2-7,TRBV2,many,TGTGCCAGCAGTGAAGCGCTTGGGGCCTCCTACGAGCAGTACTTC,CASSEALGASYEQYF
-,TRBJ2-7,TRBV11-2,many,TGTGCCAGCAGCCCGTTCCCTACAGGTACCCAAATCCCAACTTACGAGCAGTACTTC,CASSPFPTGTQIPTYEQYF
TRBD1,TRBJ1-1,TRBV30,few,TGTGCCTGGAGTCTCGAAAGGGACAGGGGTTCTGAAGCTTTCTTT,CAWSLERDRGSEAFF
-,TRBJ1-2,TRBV14,-,TGTGCCAGCAGCCGAACGGGCGACTATAGCTACACCTTC,CASSRTGDYSYTF
TRBD1,TRBJ1-5,TRBV7-3,many,TGTGCCAGCAGCTTAACAGGGGGCGGCGGTCAGCCCCAGCATTTT,CASSLTGGGGQPQHF
TRBD1,TRBJ2-3,TRBV7-9,many,TGTGCCAGCAGCTCCTACTATTCAGACAGGGGGCTTGAAATAGATACGCAGTATTTT,CASSSYYSDRGLEIDTQYF
-,TRBJ2-3,TRBV27,many,TGTGCCAGCAGTTTATTACCTTATAGCACAGATACGCAGTATTTT,CASSLLPYSTDTQYF
-,TRBJ2-3,TRBV19,few,TGTGCCAGTAGTATAACTTTCGGTGTGGGAGATACGCAGTATTTT,CASSITFGVGDTQYF
TRBD2,TRBJ2-7,TRBV10-3,many,TGTGCCATCAGTGAGTCGTCGGGGGGTCTGGGCGAGCAGTACTTC,CAISESSGGLGEQYF
-,TRBJ2-3,TRBV25-1,many,TGTGCCAGCAGCCCTGGGCGACAGGGCACAGATACGCAGTATTTT,CASSPGRQGTDTQYF
-,TRBJ2-1,TRBV5-1,many,TGTGCCAGCAGCCCAGACTCCTACAATGAGCAGTTCTTC,CASSPDSYNEQFF
-,TRBJ2-3,TRBV14,many,TGTGCCAGCAGCCAAGTTTACGCAGATACGCAGTATTTT,CASSQVYADTQYF
-,TRBJ1-1,TRBV7-2,-,TGTGCCAGCAGCCTAGAGGCGGCCTACACTGGAGCTTTCTTT,CASSLEAAYTGAFF
-,TRBJ2-5,TRBV14,many,TGTGCCAGCAGCCAAGATCACCGGGGTCAAGAGACCCAGTACTTC,CASSQDHRGQETQYF
TRBD1,TRBJ1-6,TRBV10-2,many,TGCGCCAGCAGTGAGACAGGGGAGTCACCCCTCCACTTT,CASSETGESPLHF
-,TRBJ2-1,TRBV7-8,many,TGTGCCAGCAGCTATCGGACAGAAGGGGCCTCTTACAATGAGCAGTTCTTC,CASSYRTEGASYNEQFF
TRBD1,TRBJ2-1,TRBV5-1,many,TGCGCCAGCAACCTTGGGGACAGCGATTACAATGAGCAGTTCTTC,CASNLGDSDYNEQFF
-,TRBJ2-2,TRBV6-2/TRBV6-3,many,TGTGCCAGCAGTTACTATCGGAACACCGGGGAGCTGTTTTTT,CASSYYRNTGELFF
-,TRBJ2-2,TRBV9,many,TGTGCCAGCAGCGTAGAGAACACCGGGGAGCTGTTTTTT,CASSVENTGELFF